This TCR beta chain originates from a study of T-cell reconstitution after alpha-beta-depleted transplantation in children. Unique molecular identifiers were used to barcode this TCRbeta library. One entry per CDR3 protein, called by TCRdb with MiXCR from the PCR reads. The sample holds 350,000 to 400,000 distinct CDR3 sequences, around 21% seen once. The material was PBMCs from the stem cell graft donor, obtained from the stem cell graft. The sequence derives from a human donor who donated a stem cell graft to a child with acute myeloid leukemia.

The CDR3 sequence is CATSRGGRTYEQYF. The DNA for the CDR3 is TGTGCCACTAGTCGTGGAGGTAGGACCTACGAGCAGTACTTC. V is TRBV15 and J is TRBJ2-7; tentatively, D is TRBD2 (5 bases). Per germline, CDR1 LNHNV and CDR2 YYDKDF (reference sequence). The ends were cut back, 9 bases at V and 2 bases at J, with 17 bases in the middle. This CDR3 region has 14 residues.